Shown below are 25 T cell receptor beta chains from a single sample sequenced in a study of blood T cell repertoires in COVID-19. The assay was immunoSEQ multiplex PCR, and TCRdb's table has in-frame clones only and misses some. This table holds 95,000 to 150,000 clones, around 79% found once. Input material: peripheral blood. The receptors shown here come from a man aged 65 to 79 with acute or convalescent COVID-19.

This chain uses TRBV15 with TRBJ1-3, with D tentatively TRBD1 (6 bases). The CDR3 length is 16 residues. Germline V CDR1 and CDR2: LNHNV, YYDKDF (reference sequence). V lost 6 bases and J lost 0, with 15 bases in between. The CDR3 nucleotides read TGTGCCACCAGAAAACAGGGCGGGCCCTCTGGAAACACCATATATTTT. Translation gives CATRKQGGPSGNTIYF.

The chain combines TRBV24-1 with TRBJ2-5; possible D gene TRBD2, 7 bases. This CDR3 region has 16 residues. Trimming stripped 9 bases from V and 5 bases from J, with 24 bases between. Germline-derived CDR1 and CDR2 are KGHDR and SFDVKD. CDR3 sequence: CATQTSGGSSRETQYF. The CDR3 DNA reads TGTGCCACCCAGACTTCGGGGGGCTCTAGTAGGGAGACCCAGTACTTC.

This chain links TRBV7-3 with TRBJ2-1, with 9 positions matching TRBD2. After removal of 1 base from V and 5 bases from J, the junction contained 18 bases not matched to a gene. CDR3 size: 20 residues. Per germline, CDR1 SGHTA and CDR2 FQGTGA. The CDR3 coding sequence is TGTGCCAGCAGCTTAAACACGCCCTTACGAGCGGGGGGCTTTCACAATGAGCAGTTCTTC. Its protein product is CASSLNTPLRAGGFHNEQFF.

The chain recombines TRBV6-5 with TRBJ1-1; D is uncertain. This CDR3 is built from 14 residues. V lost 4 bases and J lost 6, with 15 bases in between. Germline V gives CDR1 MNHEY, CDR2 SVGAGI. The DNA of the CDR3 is TGTGCCAGCAGTTCAGGAGAGGAGGTCGCTGAAGCTTTCTTT. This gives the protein CASSSGEEVAEAFF.

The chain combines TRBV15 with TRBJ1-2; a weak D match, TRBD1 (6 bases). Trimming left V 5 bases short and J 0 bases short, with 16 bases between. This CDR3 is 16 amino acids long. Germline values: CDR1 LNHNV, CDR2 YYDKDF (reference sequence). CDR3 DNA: TGTGCCACCAGCGCACTTTCCCAGGGGTCTAACTATGGCTACACCTTC. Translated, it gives CATSALSQGSNYGYTF.

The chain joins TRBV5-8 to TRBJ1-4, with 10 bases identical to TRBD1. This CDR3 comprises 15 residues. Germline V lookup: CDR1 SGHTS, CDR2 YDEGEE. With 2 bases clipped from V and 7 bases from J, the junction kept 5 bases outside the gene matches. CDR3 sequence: CASSFEWDRGEKLFF. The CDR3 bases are TGTGCCAGCAGCTTCGAATGGGACAGGGGTGAAAAACTGTTTTTT.

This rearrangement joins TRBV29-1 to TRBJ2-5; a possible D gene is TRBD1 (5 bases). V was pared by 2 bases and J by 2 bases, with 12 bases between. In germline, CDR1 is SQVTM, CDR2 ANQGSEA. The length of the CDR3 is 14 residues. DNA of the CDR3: TGCAGCGTTGAACGGCAGGGTCAACAAGAGACCCAGTACTTC. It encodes CSVERQGQQETQYF.

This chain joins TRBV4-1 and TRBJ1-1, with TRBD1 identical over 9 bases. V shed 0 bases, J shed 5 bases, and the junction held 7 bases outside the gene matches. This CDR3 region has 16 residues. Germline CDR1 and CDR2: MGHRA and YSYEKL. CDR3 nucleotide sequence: TGCGCCAGCAGCCAAGAGGGGACAGGGTTATATACTGAAGCTTTCTTT. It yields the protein CASSQEGTGLYTEAFF.

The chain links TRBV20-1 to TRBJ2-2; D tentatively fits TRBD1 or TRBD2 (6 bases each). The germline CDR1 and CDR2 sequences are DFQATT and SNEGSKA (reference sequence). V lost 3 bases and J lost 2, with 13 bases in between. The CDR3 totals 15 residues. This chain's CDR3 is CSASSGRGNTGELFF. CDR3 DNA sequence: TGCAGTGCTAGTAGCGGCAGGGGAAACACCGGGGAGCTGTTTTTT.

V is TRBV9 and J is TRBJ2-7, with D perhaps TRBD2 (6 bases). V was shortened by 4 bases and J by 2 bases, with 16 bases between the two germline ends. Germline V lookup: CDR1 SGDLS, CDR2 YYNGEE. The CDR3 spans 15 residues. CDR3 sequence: CASSINRGSTYEQYF. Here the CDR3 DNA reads TGTGCCAGCAGCATCAACCGGGGGAGTACCTACGAGCAGTACTTC.

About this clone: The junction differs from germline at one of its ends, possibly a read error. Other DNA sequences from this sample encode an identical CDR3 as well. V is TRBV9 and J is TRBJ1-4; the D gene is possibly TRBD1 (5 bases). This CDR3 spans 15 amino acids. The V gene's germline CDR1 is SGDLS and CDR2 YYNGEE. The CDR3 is CASSVVGASNEKLFF. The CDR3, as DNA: TGTGCCAGCAGCGTAGTAGGGGCCTCTAATGAAAAATTGTTTTTT.

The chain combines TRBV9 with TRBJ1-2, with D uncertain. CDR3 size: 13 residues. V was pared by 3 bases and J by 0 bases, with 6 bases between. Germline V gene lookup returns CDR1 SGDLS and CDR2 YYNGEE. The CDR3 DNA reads TGTGCCAGCAGCGACACCTCTAACTATGGCTACACCTTC. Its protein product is CASSDTSNYGYTF.

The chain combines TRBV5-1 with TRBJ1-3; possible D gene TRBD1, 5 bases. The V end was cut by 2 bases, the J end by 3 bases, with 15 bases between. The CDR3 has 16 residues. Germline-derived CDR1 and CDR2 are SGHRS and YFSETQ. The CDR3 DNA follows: TGCGCCAGCAGCTTAAGTGGGGCAGGAAATGGAAACACCATATATTTT. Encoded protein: CASSLSGAGNGNTIYF.

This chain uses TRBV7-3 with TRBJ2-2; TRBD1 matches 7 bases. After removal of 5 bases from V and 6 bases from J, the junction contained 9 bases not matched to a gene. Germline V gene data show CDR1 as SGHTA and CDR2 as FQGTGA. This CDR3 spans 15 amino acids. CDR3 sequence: CASSPDPTGPGELFF. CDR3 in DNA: TGTGCCAGCAGCCCAGACCCGACAGGGCCCGGGGAGCTGTTTTTT.

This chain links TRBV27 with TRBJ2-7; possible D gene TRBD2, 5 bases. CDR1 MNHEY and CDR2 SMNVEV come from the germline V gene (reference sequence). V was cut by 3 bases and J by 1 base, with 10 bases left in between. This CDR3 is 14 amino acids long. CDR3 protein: CASSLHSGSYEQYF. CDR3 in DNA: TGTGCCAGCAGTTTGCACTCGGGGTCCTACGAGCAGTACTTC.

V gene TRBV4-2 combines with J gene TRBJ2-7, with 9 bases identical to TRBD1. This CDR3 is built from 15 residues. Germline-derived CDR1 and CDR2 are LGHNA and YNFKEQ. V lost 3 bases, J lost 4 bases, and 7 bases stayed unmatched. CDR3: CASSHTGGPEYEQYF. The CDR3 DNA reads TGTGCCAGCAGCCATACAGGGGGCCCAGAGTACGAGCAGTACTTC.

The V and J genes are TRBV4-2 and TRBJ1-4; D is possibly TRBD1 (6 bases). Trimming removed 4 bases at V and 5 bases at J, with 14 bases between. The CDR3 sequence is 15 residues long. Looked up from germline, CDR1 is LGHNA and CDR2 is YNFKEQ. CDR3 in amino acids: CASSPRTERNEKLFF. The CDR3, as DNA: TGTGCCAGCAGCCCCCGGACAGAACGGAATGAAAAACTGTTTTTT.

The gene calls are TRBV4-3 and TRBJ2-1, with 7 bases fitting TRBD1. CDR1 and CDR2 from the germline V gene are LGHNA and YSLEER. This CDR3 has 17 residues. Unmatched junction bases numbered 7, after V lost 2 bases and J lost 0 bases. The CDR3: CASSQSYRGLSYNEQFF. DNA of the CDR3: TGCGCCAGCAGCCAATCTTACAGGGGTCTCTCCTACAATGAGCAGTTCTTC.

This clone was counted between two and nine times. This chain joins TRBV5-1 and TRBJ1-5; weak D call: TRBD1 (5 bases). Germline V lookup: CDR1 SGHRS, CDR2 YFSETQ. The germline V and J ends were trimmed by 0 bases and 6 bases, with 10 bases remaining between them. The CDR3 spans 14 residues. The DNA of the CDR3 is TGCGCCAGCAGCTTGGTACAGGTTTGTCAGCCCCAGCATTTT. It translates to CASSLVQVCQPQHF.

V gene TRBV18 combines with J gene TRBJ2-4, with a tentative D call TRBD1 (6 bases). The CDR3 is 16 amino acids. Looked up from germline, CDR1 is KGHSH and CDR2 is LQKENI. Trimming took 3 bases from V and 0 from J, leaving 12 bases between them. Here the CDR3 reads CASSPGQDLAKNIQYF. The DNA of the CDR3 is TGTGCCAGCTCACCGGGACAAGACCTAGCCAAAAACATTCAGTACTTC.

Here the CDR3 DNA reads TGCAGCGTTGTCCTGGCGGGGTACACTAATCAGCCCCAGCATTTT. It specifies CSVVLAGYTNQPQHF. The V gene is TRBV29-1, the J gene TRBJ1-5; unclear D gene. CDR3 length equals 15 residues. The V gene's germline CDR1 is SQVTM and CDR2 ANQGSEA. V dropped 4 bases and J dropped 4 bases, with 17 bases sitting between them.

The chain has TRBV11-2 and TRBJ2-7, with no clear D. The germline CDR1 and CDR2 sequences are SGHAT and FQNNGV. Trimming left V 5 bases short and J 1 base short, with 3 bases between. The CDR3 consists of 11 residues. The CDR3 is CASSISYEQYF. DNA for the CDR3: TGTGCCAGCAGCATATCCTACGAGCAGTACTTC.

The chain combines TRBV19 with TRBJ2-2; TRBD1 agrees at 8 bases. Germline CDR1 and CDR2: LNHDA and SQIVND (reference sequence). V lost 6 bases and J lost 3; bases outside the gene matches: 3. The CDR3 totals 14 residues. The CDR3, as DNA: TGTGCCAGTAGAGGGACAGGCGACACCGGGGAGCTGTTTTTT. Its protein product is CASRGTGDTGELFF.

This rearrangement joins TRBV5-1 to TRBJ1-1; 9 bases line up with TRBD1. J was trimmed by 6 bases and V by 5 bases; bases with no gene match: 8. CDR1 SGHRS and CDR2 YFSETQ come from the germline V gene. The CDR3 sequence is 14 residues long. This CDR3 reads CASSSDRGSAEAFF. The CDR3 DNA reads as TGCGCCAGCAGTTCCGACAGGGGGAGCGCTGAAGCTTTCTTT.

The CDR3, as DNA: TGTGCCAGCAGCTTAAACAACCGCGGCACTGAAGCTTTCTTT. As protein: CASSLNNRGTEAFF. V gene TRBV11-3 combines with J gene TRBJ1-1; no clear D. The germline gives CDR1 SGHNT, CDR2 YENEEA. V was pared by 2 bases and J by 4 bases, with 11 bases between. The CDR3 sequence is 14 residues long.